This TCR beta chain was found in a study of blood T cell repertoires in COVID-19. Study information: The analysed material was cDNA or gDNA that came from T cells, B-cell-depleted T cells, or PBMCs.

In the source study's methods: Counts of nucleated cells, estimated from reference gene primer amplification, were obtained. Only in-frame clones appear in the TCRdb table, and some are missing; sequencing was by immunoSEQ multiplex PCR. That table gives V, J and clone size, and the DNA gave D and trimming. The sample includes 180,000 or so clones, 70% to 90% seen only once; the top ten take approximately 2.7%. Germline V CDR1 and CDR2: SGHRS, YFSETQ. The CDR3 spans 13 residues. With 2 bases removed from V and 3 bases from J, the gap between germline ends came to 8 bases. Sequenced: peripheral blood. The sequence derives from a man between 35 and 55 years old with active or convalescent COVID-19. V gene TRBV5-1 combines with J gene TRBJ1-2, with D possibly TRBD1 on 6 matching bases. The CDR3 region is CASSLQGDYGYTF. DNA for the CDR3: TGCGCCAGCAGCTTACAGGGAGACTATGGCTACACCTTC.